These T cell receptor beta chains were read from a single sample in a study of regulatory T cells in long-lasting Graves disease. Via MiXCR, TCRdb re-called the multiplex PCR reads, giving one row per CDR3 protein. Among 450,000 or so distinct CDR3 sequences listed, around a fifth were seen once. Sample: peripheral blood mononuclear cells (PBMCs), taken when the disease was refractory, from a patient treated with antithyroid drugs. These receptors all stem from a female donor with Graves disease. Both conserved end residues are part of each CDR3. The order of the fields is D gene, J gene, V gene, clone size, CDR3 length, CDR3 DNA, CDR3 protein. A D gene is named only where the DNA matches it firmly. Clone size, where shown, is once, few, many, or a class for clones that have expanded.

D gene: -; J gene: TRBJ2-4; V gene: TRBV6-5; clone size: -; CDR3 length: 12; CDR3 DNA: TGTGCCAGCAGTTCTGGCTCAGACATTCAGTACTTC; CDR3 protein: CASSSGSDIQYF
D gene: -; J gene: TRBJ1-2; V gene: TRBV12-3/TRBV12-4; clone size: many; CDR3 length: 14; CDR3 DNA: TGTGCCAGCAGCCCGAGCCGGGGCTCGTATGGCTACACCTTC; CDR3 protein: CASSPSRGSYGYTF
D gene: TRBD1; J gene: TRBJ1-2; V gene: TRBV6-2/TRBV6-3; clone size: -; CDR3 length: 15; CDR3 DNA: TGCGCCAGCAAAAACCGGGACAGGGGGAACTATGGCTACACCTTC; CDR3 protein: CASKNRDRGNYGYTF
D gene: TRBD2; J gene: TRBJ2-7; V gene: TRBV20-1; clone size: -; CDR3 length: 14; CDR3 DNA: TGCAGTGCTAGAGATCCAGCGGGAGGAGTTGAGCAGTACTTC; CDR3 protein: CSARDPAGGVEQYF
D gene: -; J gene: TRBJ1-5; V gene: TRBV20-1; clone size: -; CDR3 length: 14; CDR3 DNA: TGCAGTGCTAGTCCGCAGGGCGCCAATCAGCCCCAGCATTTT; CDR3 protein: CSASPQGANQPQHF
D gene: TRBD1; J gene: TRBJ1-1; V gene: TRBV3-1; clone size: few; CDR3 length: 15; CDR3 DNA: TGTGCCAGCAGCGAGACAGGGAGGGGGAACACTGAAGCTTTCTTT; CDR3 protein: CASSETGRGNTEAFF
D gene: TRBD1; J gene: TRBJ1-4; V gene: TRBV7-9; clone size: -; CDR3 length: 14; CDR3 DNA: TGTGCCAGCAGCTCCGACAGGGTTAGCGAAAAACTGTTTTTT; CDR3 protein: CASSSDRVSEKLFF
D gene: TRBD1; J gene: TRBJ1-2; V gene: TRBV12-3/TRBV12-4; clone size: many; CDR3 length: 13; CDR3 DNA: TGTGCCAGCAGTCCAACAGGGGCCAGTGGCTACACCTTC; CDR3 protein: CASSPTGASGYTF
D gene: -; J gene: TRBJ1-6; V gene: TRBV28; clone size: many; CDR3 length: 14; CDR3 DNA: TGTGCCAGCACCCTAAGGACAGTGGCCTCACCCCTCCACTTT; CDR3 protein: CASTLRTVASPLHF
D gene: -; J gene: TRBJ1-2; V gene: TRBV12-3/TRBV12-4; clone size: many; CDR3 length: 12; CDR3 DNA: TGTGCCAGCAGTCTCGGGTACGATGGCTACACCTTC; CDR3 protein: CASSLGYDGYTF
D gene: -; J gene: TRBJ1-5; V gene: TRBV12-3/TRBV12-4; clone size: -; CDR3 length: 14; CDR3 DNA: TGTGCCAGCAGTTTAGGGACAGTCAATCAGCCCCGGCATTTT; CDR3 protein: CASSLGTVNQPRHF
D gene: TRBD2; J gene: TRBJ2-7; V gene: TRBV28; clone size: many; CDR3 length: 15; CDR3 DNA: TGTGCCAGCAGGGGGGGACTAGCGGACCATTACGAGCAGTACTTC; CDR3 protein: CASRGGLADHYEQYF
D gene: TRBD1; J gene: TRBJ1-4; V gene: TRBV18; clone size: few; CDR3 length: 14; CDR3 DNA: TGTGCCAGCTCACCTGGACAGGACCATGAAAAACTGTTTTTT; CDR3 protein: CASSPGQDHEKLFF
D gene: -; J gene: TRBJ2-7; V gene: TRBV6-1; clone size: many; CDR3 length: 14; CDR3 DNA: TGTGCCAGCAGCCCTGGCGGCTATAACTACGAGCAGTACTTC; CDR3 protein: CASSPGGYNYEQYF
D gene: -; J gene: TRBJ1-2; V gene: TRBV28; clone size: many; CDR3 length: 16; CDR3 DNA: TGTGCCAGCAGTCCCGGACAGCCTCAATTAAACTATGGCTACACCTTC; CDR3 protein: CASSPGQPQLNYGYTF
D gene: -; J gene: TRBJ1-4; V gene: TRBV5-1; clone size: few; CDR3 length: 16; CDR3 DNA: TGCGCCAGCAGCTTGAATGTTGGTGGAACTAATGAAAAACTGTTTTTT; CDR3 protein: CASSLNVGGTNEKLFF
D gene: TRBD1; J gene: TRBJ2-5; V gene: TRBV6-2/TRBV6-3; clone size: -; CDR3 length: 17; CDR3 DNA: TGTGCCAGCAGTTACATGGGGCCTGGGACAGGGCGGGAGACCCAGTACTTC; CDR3 protein: CASSYMGPGTGRETQYF
D gene: -; J gene: TRBJ2-5; V gene: TRBV28; clone size: many; CDR3 length: 16; CDR3 DNA: TGTGCCAGCAGTTTTGGTACATCAACAAGAGGGGAGACCCAGTACTTC; CDR3 protein: CASSFGTSTRGETQYF
D gene: -; J gene: TRBJ1-3; V gene: TRBV29-1; clone size: -; CDR3 length: 14; CDR3 DNA: TGCAGCGTTGAGTCCACGGACTCTGGAAACACCGTATATTTT; CDR3 protein: CSVESTDSGNTVYF
D gene: -; J gene: TRBJ2-7; V gene: TRBV11-2; clone size: many; CDR3 length: 15; CDR3 DNA: TGTGCCAGCAGCTTAGATTCGAGCGGGTCCTACGAGCAGTACTTC; CDR3 protein: CASSLDSSGSYEQYF
D gene: -; J gene: TRBJ1-5; V gene: TRBV12-3/TRBV12-4; clone size: -; CDR3 length: 15; CDR3 DNA: TGTGCCAGCAGCTCACTGACACCGGGGGATCAGCCCCAGCATTTT; CDR3 protein: CASSSLTPGDQPQHF
D gene: -; J gene: TRBJ2-7; V gene: TRBV5-8; clone size: -; CDR3 length: 12; CDR3 DNA: TGTGCCAGCAGCTTGTATTCCGGTGAGCAGTACTTC; CDR3 protein: CASSLYSGEQYF
D gene: TRBD2; J gene: TRBJ2-7; V gene: TRBV7-2; clone size: few; CDR3 length: 16; CDR3 DNA: TGTGCCAGCAGCTTATTAGACCCCGGACTAGCGGGGCCGCAGTACTTC; CDR3 protein: CASSLLDPGLAGPQYF
D gene: -; J gene: TRBJ2-7; V gene: TRBV29-1; clone size: few; CDR3 length: 14; CDR3 DNA: TGCAGCGTTGAAAGCCGGGACACCGGCTACGAGCAGTACTTC; CDR3 protein: CSVESRDTGYEQYF
D gene: -; J gene: TRBJ2-1; V gene: TRBV14; clone size: -; CDR3 length: 12; CDR3 DNA: TGTGCCAGCAGCCAGGGCCTCAATGAGCAGTTCTTC; CDR3 protein: CASSQGLNEQFF
D gene: -; J gene: TRBJ2-7; V gene: TRBV2; clone size: many; CDR3 length: 15; CDR3 DNA: TGTGCCAGCAGTGAAGCAACCGGGCGGACCTACGAGCAGTACTTC; CDR3 protein: CASSEATGRTYEQYF